Below, 7 T cell receptor beta chains from the same sample are listed, as sequenced in a study of shared clonotypes between healthy human individuals. CD8 cells regarded as naive lacked CD45RO, were positively chosen for CCR7, and omitted terminally differentiated effector memory CD45RA+ cells. Generated by immunoSEQ multiplex PCR, the TCRdb table keeps only in-frame clones and is missing some. The data contain around 600,000 clones, 85% to 95% of them singletons. The specimen was naive CD8+ T cells sorted from blood. The receptors here all came from a woman aged 30 to 39 in good health.

The rearrangement uses TRBV10-1 and TRBJ2-7; D unclear. Germline-derived CDR1 and CDR2 are WNHNN and SYGVQD (reference sequence). Trimming left V 3 bases short and J 4 bases short, with 7 bases between. The CDR3 is 12 amino acids. CDR3 residues: CASSDSIYEQYF. The CDR3 region has the DNA TGCGCCAGCAGTGACAGTATTTACGAGCAGTACTTC.

About this clone itself: Other DNA sequences of this sample code for an identical CDR3. The chain recombines TRBV27 with TRBJ2-7; D unresolved. Trimming took off 3 bases at V and 3 bases at J, with 9 bases between the two ends. This CDR3 contains 13 residues. Germline CDR1 and CDR2: MNHEY and SMNVEV (reference sequence). The CDR3 protein is CASSLSALYEQYF. The DNA of the CDR3 is TGTGCCAGCAGTTTGTCGGCACTCTACGAGCAGTACTTC.

This chain connects TRBV27 to TRBJ1-1, with D perhaps TRBD1 (5 bases). The V and J ends lost 2 bases and 0 bases respectively, with 10 bases between them. There are 15 residues in the CDR3. Germline V CDR1 and CDR2: MNHEY, SMNVEV (reference sequence). This CDR3 is CASSLGDWMNTEAFF. The DNA of the CDR3 is TGTGCCAGCAGTTTAGGGGACTGGATGAACACTGAAGCTTTCTTT.

The genes are TRBV13 and TRBJ2-5; 14 bases map to TRBD2. V gave up 5 bases and J gave up 7 bases; unmatched junction bases: 6. The CDR3 has 15 residues. CDR1 and CDR2 (germline): PRHDT, FYEKMQ (reference sequence). The CDR3 spells CASSPGLAGVGTQYF. The CDR3 region has the DNA TGTGCCAGCAGCCCGGGACTAGCGGGAGTTGGGACCCAGTACTTC.

This chain uses TRBV27 with TRBJ2-1; 9 bases line up with TRBD2. Germline CDR1 is MNHEY and CDR2 is SMNVEV (reference sequence). CDR3 size: 15 residues. With V trimmed by 6 bases and J by 7 bases, 10 bases remained unmatched. For the CDR3, the DNA is TGTGCCAGCAGCAATAGCGGGAGAGGAGGGAATGAGCAGTTCTTC. Residues: CASSNSGRGGNEQFF.

The V and J genes are TRBV15 and TRBJ2-7; D unclear. V was cut by 2 bases and J by 5 bases, with 13 bases left in between. The CDR3 is 14 amino acids. Germline-derived CDR1 and CDR2 are LNHNV and YYDKDF (reference sequence). The CDR3 loop is CATSRKGFPHEQYF. The CDR3 DNA follows: TGTGCCACCAGCAGAAAGGGATTCCCCCACGAGCAGTACTTC.

The J gene is TRBJ2-5, the V gene TRBV13, with 15 positions matching TRBD2. The DNA end favors TRBJ2-7, so the J call may be wrong. This CDR3 has 16 amino acids. Germline assignment: CDR1 PRHDT and CDR2 FYEKMQ (reference sequence). The CDR3 protein is CASSFGWTSGRGEQYF. For the CDR3, the DNA is TGTGCCAGCAGCTTCGGATGGACTAGCGGGAGGGGCGAGCAGTACTTC.